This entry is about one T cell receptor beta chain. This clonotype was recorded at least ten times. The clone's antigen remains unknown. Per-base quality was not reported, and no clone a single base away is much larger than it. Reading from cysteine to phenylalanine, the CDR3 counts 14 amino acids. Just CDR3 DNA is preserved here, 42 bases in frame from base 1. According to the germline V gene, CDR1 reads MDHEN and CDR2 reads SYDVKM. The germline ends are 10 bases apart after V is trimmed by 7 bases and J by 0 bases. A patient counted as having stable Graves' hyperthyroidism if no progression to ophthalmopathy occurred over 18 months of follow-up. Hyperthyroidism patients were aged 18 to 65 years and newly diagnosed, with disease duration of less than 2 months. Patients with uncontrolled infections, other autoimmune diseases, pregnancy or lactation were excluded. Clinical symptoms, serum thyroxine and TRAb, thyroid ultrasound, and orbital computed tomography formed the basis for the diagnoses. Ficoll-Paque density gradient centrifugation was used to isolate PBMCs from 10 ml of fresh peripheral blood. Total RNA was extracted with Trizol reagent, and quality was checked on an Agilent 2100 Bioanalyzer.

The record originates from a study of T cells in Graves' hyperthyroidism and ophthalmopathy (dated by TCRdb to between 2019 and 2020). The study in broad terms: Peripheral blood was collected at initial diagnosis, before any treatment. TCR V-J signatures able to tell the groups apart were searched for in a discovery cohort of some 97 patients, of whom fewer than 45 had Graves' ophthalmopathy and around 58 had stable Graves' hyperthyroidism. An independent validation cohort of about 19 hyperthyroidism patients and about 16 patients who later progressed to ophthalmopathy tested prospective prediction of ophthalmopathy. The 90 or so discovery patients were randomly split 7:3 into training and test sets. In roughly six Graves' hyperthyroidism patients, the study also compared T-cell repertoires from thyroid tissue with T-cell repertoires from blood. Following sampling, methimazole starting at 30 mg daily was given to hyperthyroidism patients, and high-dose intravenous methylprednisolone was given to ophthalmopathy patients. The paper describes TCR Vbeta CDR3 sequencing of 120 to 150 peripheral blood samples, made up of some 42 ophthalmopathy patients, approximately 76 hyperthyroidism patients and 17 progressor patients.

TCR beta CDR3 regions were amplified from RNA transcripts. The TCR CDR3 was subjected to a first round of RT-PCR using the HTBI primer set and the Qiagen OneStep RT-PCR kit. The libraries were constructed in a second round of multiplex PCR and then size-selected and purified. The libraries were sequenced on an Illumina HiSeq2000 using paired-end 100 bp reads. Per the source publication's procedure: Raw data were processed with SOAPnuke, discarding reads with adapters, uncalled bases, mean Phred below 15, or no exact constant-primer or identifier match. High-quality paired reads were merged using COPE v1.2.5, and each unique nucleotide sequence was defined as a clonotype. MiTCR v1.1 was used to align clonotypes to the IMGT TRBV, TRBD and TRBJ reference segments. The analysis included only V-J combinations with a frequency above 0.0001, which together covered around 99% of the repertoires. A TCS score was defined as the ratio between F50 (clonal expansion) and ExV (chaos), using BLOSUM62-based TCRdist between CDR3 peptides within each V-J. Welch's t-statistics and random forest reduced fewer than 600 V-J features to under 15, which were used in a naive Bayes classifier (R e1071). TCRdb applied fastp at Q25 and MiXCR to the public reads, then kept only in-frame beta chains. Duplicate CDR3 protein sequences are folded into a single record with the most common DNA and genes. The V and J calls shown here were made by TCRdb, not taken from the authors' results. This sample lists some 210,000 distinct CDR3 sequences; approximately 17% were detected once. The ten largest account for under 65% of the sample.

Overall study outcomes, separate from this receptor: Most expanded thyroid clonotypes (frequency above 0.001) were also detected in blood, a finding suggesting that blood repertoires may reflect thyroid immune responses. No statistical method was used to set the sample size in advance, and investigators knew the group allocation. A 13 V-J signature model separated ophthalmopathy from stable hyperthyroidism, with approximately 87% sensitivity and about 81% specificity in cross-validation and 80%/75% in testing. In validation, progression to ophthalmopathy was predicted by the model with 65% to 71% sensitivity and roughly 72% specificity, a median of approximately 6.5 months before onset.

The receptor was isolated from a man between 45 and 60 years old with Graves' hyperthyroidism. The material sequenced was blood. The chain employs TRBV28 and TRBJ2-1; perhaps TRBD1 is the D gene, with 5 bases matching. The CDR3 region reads CASTKDSSYNEQFF. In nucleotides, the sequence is TGTGCCAGCACAAAAGACAGCTCCTACAATGAGCAGTTCTTC.